This T cell receptor beta chain appears in the sequencing data of a study of shared clonotypes between healthy human individuals. This clone was detected only a few times. An even split of each subset's genomic DNA across several immunoSEQ plates was performed. Unsorted PBMC DNA was run through sequencing on ten immunoSEQ deep assay plates. Clones were sequenced by immunoSEQ multiplex PCR, and TCRdb holds only the in-frame ones, with some missing. The repertoire holds about 470,000 clones, with roughly 83% as singletons. The V and J ends lost 5 bases and 4 bases respectively, with 9 bases between them. CDR1 SGHTA and CDR2 FQGNSA come from the germline V gene. The CDR3 runs 13 residues.

The chain carries TRBV7-2 and TRBJ2-1; perhaps TRBD2 as D (5 bases). This receptor was identified in a middle-aged woman in good health. Some clones in this sample may be carry-over from other donors' samples. The material sequenced was PBMCs. The CDR3 loop is CASSRGRYNEQFF. In nucleotides, the CDR3 is TGTGCCAGCAGCCGGGGTCGTTACAATGAGCAGTTCTTC.